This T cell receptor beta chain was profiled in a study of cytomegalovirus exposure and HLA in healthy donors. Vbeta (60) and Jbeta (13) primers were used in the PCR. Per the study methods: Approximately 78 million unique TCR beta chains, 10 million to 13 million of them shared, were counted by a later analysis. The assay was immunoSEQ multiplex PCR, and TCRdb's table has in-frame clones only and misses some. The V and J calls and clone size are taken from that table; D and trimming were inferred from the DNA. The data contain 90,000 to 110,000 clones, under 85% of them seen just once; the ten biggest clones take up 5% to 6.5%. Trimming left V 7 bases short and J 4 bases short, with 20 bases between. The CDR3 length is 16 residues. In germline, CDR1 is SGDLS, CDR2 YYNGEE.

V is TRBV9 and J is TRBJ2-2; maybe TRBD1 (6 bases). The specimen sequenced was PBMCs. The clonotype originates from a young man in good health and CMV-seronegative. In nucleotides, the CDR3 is TGTGCCAGCTCTCTCTCGGGACAACGAGGCACCGGGGAGCTGTTTTTT. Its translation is CASSLSGQRGTGELFF.